Listed below are T cell receptor beta chains from one sample, sequenced in a study of T-cell reconstitution after alpha-beta-depleted transplantation in children. TCRdb independently ran MiXCR on the PCR reads; one entry per CDR3 protein. The sample records around 120,000 distinct CDR3 sequences, approximately 22% being singletons. This specimen was PBMCs, mostly from graft donor cells, taken 180 days after TCRalphabeta/CD19-depleted stem cell transplant. These receptors were taken from a male patient aged 2-15 years who had a stem cell transplant for chronic granulomatous disease, so the T cells may come from the graft donor. CDR3s include the opening cysteine and the closing phenylalanine or tryptophan.

v_call	j_call	cdr3_aa
TRBV10-3	TRBJ1-1	CATSDGNTEAFF
TRBV4-3	TRBJ2-3	CASSQDPSRGGAGDTQYF
TRBV15	TRBJ2-5	CATSREEGLAGETQYF
TRBV7-2	TRBJ2-3	CASSAPGTSSTDTQYF
TRBV12-3/TRBV12-4	TRBJ2-3	CASSPRVIWPTDTQYF
TRBV13	TRBJ1-1	CASSSTTTRGFAYTEAFF
TRBV5-1	TRBJ1-6	CASSEDGDPYNSPLHF
TRBV27	TRBJ2-7	CASSPHPDRTSYEQYF
TRBV20-1	TRBJ2-5	CSATFSGRLQETQYF
TRBV9	TRBJ2-1	CASSYGLAGNYNEQFF
TRBV20-1	TRBJ2-5	CSATKVFLAGLETQYF
TRBV27	TRBJ2-3	CASTLPTGTQYF
TRBV7-3	TRBJ2-2	CASSLISNTGELFF
TRBV28	TRBJ1-2	CASSLAGPSLRDYGYTF
TRBV5-1	TRBJ2-5	CASSLSPPEETQYF
TRBV12-3/TRBV12-4	TRBJ2-1	CASSPGGVHEQFF
TRBV20-1	TRBJ2-7	CSASLRTSPYEQYF
TRBV20-1	TRBJ1-4	CSAVVGVVGKLFF
TRBV10-3	TRBJ1-5	CAASRDSNQPQHF
TRBV12-3/TRBV12-4	TRBJ2-7	CASSLSIGGEQYF
TRBV4-2	TRBJ2-7	CASSQDIGKSYEQYF
TRBV7-6	TRBJ2-5	CASSASPGNQETQYF
TRBV20-1	TRBJ2-1	CSASHGPDGNEQFF
TRBV11-2	TRBJ2-1	CASSLDRTRNNYNEQFF
TRBV12-3/TRBV12-4	TRBJ2-7	CASSLRFQAYEQYF
TRBV29-1	TRBJ2-5	CSVAIETQYF
TRBV7-9	TRBJ2-4	CASSPTTTPVNIQYF
TRBV6-1	TRBJ1-6	CASSLGGGSSPLHF
TRBV5-1	TRBJ2-5	CASSTNWETQYF
TRBV10-2	TRBJ2-5	CATWTSGVQETQYF
TRBV20-1	TRBJ2-2	CSARPGRGQNTGELFF
TRBV5-1	TRBJ2-7	CASSPGLEGSSQYF
TRBV12-3/TRBV12-4	TRBJ2-2	CASSFGAGGTNTGELFF
TRBV15	TRBJ2-1	CATSRVGTSKSSYNEQFF
TRBV12-3/TRBV12-4	TRBJ2-3	CASSLAGTPQGGQYF
TRBV20-1	TRBJ1-2	CSARESGQGDGYTF
TRBV5-5	TRBJ2-1	CASSYTGTNEQFF
TRBV20-1	TRBJ1-1	CSPTPGTGNTEAFF
TRBV24-1	TRBJ2-1	CATIPWMDEQFF
TRBV12-3/TRBV12-4	TRBJ2-2	CASSPHVGAEQLRGELFF
TRBV7-2	TRBJ2-7	CASSFQTGAGYEQYF
TRBV28	TRBJ2-7	CASSSPIRARFDEQYF
TRBV6-5	TRBJ1-2	CASSYRFTGGYGYTF
TRBV19	TRBJ1-5	CASMGPGSGSNQPQHF
TRBV19	TRBJ2-4	CASSTQGAKNIQYF
TRBV25-1	TRBJ2-7	CASSRLRQPYEQYF
TRBV29-1	TRBJ2-1	CSVTWTVGSYNEQFF
TRBV12-3/TRBV12-4	TRBJ1-5	CASSGFGNQPQHF
TRBV12-3/TRBV12-4	TRBJ2-1	CASSSGTPYNEQFF
TRBV12-3/TRBV12-4	TRBJ2-6	CASSSNRGSGANVLTF
TRBV6-2/TRBV6-3	TRBJ2-5	CASSYRGTGQETQYF